Below are 20 T cell receptor beta chains sequenced from a single sample in a study of tumor-infiltrating lymphocytes in primary liver carcinoma. Unsorted bulk tissue of roughly 19-30 mg yielded co-extracted RNA and DNA. A primer matching the constant region was used to make TCR beta cDNA from around 550 ng of total RNA. Libraries of TCR beta came from three nested multiplex PCR rounds with slightly modified ARM-PCR. The first two PCR rounds, roughly 9 cycles each, used TRBV1-TRBV30 forward primers and a C-beta reverse primer. One entry per CDR3 protein, called by TCRdb with MiXCR from the multiplex PCR reads. The sample shows approximately 110,000 distinct CDR3 sequences, 55% to 65% of them seen only once. Specimen: liver tumor tissue from sampling region 1. Stated subset: tumor region T1, superior pole. The receptors were gathered from a woman in her sixties or seventies with primary liver carcinoma and hepatitis B virus infection.

This clonotype was seen ten or more times. J is TRBJ2-7 and V is TRBV12-3 or TRBV12-4; D unresolved. The CDR3 runs 11 residues. V was trimmed by 5 bases and J by 1 base, leaving 3 bases between them. The CDR3 here is CASSTSYEQYF. The CDR3 DNA reads as TGTGCCAGCAGTACGTCCTACGAGCAGTACTTC.

About this clonotype: This may stem from a read error, because a much larger clone lies one nucleotide away. The chain uses TRBV6-1 and TRBJ2-4; D not certain. Germline loops: CDR1 MNHNS, CDR2 SASEGT. Trimming took off 6 bases at V and 12 bases at J, with 18 bases between the two ends. This CDR3 has 13 amino acids. The CDR3 region is CASSAVSPMYQYF. CDR3 DNA sequence: TGTGCCAGCAGCGCAGTTTCCCCCATGTATCAGTACTTC.

As for this clonotype: A much larger clone differs from this one at a single base, so this may be a read error. This chain links TRBV5-1 with TRBJ2-1; 9 bases are a match to TRBD2. Germline lookup yields CDR1 SGHRS and CDR2 YFSETQ. V shed 0 bases and J 9 bases; nucleotides not matched to a gene: 4. This CDR3 comprises 14 residues. The CDR3 DNA is TGCGCCAGCAGCTTGGGACTAGCGGCAAGTGAGCAGTTCTTC. Protein: CASSLGLAASEQFF. The full variable domain, rest sourced from reference TRBV5-1 and TRBJ2-1, is KAGVTQTPRYLIKTRGQQVTLSCSPISGHRSVSWYQQTPGQGLQFLFEYFSETQRNKGNFPGRFSGRQFSNSRSEMNVSTLELGDSALYLCASSLGLAASEQFFGPGTRLTVL.

About this clonotype: The junction differs from germline at one of its ends, possibly a read error. V usage is TRBV11-2 and J usage is TRBJ2-7; unclear D gene. This CDR3 is built from 10 residues. Germline CDR1 SGHAT, CDR2 FQNNGV. CDR3 coding DNA: TGTGTCAGCAACCATTACGAGCAGTACTTC. Translation: CVSNHYEQYF. Supplemented by reference TRBV11-2 and TRBJ2-7, the full variable domain reads EAGVAQSPRYKIIEKRQSVAFWCNPISGHATLYWYQQILGQGPKLLIQFQNNGVVDDSQLPKDRFSAERLKGVDSTLKIQPAKLEDSAVYLCVSNHYEQYFGPGTRLTVT.

With respect to this clonotype: A much larger clone sits a single nucleotide away, making a read error possible. V gene TRBV6-6 combines with J gene TRBJ2-1; 7 nucleotides match TRBD2. The CDR3 is 11 amino acids. CDR1 and CDR2 (germline): MNHNY, SVGAGI (reference sequence). CDR3 sequence reads: CASGGRDEQSF. CDR3 DNA: TGTGCCTCCGGAGGGAGGGATGAGCAGTCCTTC.

This clonotype occurred many times. V usage is TRBV29-1 and J usage is TRBJ2-1, with D tentatively TRBD1 (5 bases). V was pared by 2 bases and J by 2 bases, with 7 bases between. In germline, CDR1 is SQVTM, CDR2 ANQGSEA. The CDR3 is 13 amino acids. As DNA, the CDR3 is TGCAGCGTTGAACAGGGAACCTACAATGAGCAGTTCTTC. This translates into CSVEQGTYNEQFF.

Points on this clonotype: Mismatch with germline at one junction end may stem from a read error. CDR3 DNA: TGTGTCAGCAGCCCCTACCTAGCGGGAGGGTCCTACGAGCAGCACTTC. It codes for CVSSPYLAGGSYEQHF. The chain is built from TRBV6-1 and TRBJ2-7; TRBD2 matches 12 bases. The CDR3 is made up of 16 amino acids. Germline CDR1 reads MNHNS; CDR2 reads SASEGT.

About this clonotype: Germline and junction disagree at one end, which may indicate a read error. The chain combines TRBV11-3 with TRBJ2-5; D is tentatively TRBD1 or TRBD2 (5 bases each). The V gene's germline CDR1 is SGHNT and CDR2 YENEEA. This CDR3 region has 16 residues. This CDR3 reads CVSSLGTQRAPGTQYF. The CDR3 DNA sequence: TGTGTCAGCAGCCTAGGGACCCAGAGGGCCCCTGGGACCCAGTACTTC.

Concerning this clonotype: A much larger clonotype is one base distant, so this may be a read error. CDR3 region: CASSGGRVSYGYTF. CDR3 bases: TGTGCCAGCAGTGGAGGGAGGGTATCCTATGGCTACACCTTC. The J gene is TRBJ1-2, the V gene TRBV6-6; D is unclear. The CDR3 sequence is 14 residues long. In germline, CDR1 is MNHNY, CDR2 SVGAGI (reference sequence). V was shortened by 5 bases and J by 4 bases, with 14 bases between the two germline ends.

V gene TRBV10-3 combines with J gene TRBJ2-7; D is ambiguous. The ends were cut back, 0 bases at V and 0 bases at J, with 15 bases in the middle. The CDR3 runs to 17 residues. CDR1 is ENHRY, CDR2 SYGVKD, per germline. CDR3 sequence reads: CAISESIPTPSSYEQYF. The CDR3 region has the DNA TGTGCCATCAGTGAGTCCATACCCACACCCAGCTCCTACGAGCAGTACTTC.

In regard to this clonotype: A junction end diverges from the germline sequence, so it may reflect a read error. The V and J genes are TRBV10-2 and TRBJ2-7, with TRBD1 matching over 8 bases. The CDR3 contains 13 residues. From germline, CDR1 is WSHSY and CDR2 SAAADI. The DNA of the CDR3 is TGCGCCAGCAGTGAGGTGACAGGGGTCGGGCCAAACTTC. Protein sequence: CASSEVTGVGPNF.

This chain joins TRBV11-3 and TRBJ2-7; D is undetermined. Germline lookup yields CDR1 SGHNT and CDR2 YENEEA. There are 15 residues in the CDR3. Trimming left V 3 bases short and J 4 bases short, with 16 bases between. CDR3 region: CASSFGGGELYEQYF. In nucleotides, the CDR3 is TGTGCCAGCAGCTTTGGCGGTGGCGAGCTTTACGAGCAGTACTTC.

About this clonotype itself: This may come from a read error, since a much larger clone is one base off. The V gene is TRBV7-9, the J gene TRBJ2-1; D may be TRBD2 (5 bases). V lost 9 bases, J lost 15 bases, and 21 bases lay in between. The CDR3 covers 12 residues. The V gene's germline CDR1 is SEHNR and CDR2 FQNEAQ (reference sequence). Here the CDR3 reads CARSPAGRRSFF. The DNA for the CDR3 is TGTGCCAGGAGCCCAGCCGGCCGGAGGTCGTTCTTC.

The chain uses TRBV30 and TRBJ1-5; D is possibly TRBD1 (6 bases). The germline V gene encodes CDR1 GTSNPN and CDR2 SVGIG (reference sequence). V shed 1 base and J shed 4 bases, with 14 bases lying between them. The CDR3 totals 15 residues. Here the CDR3 DNA reads TGTGCCTGGAGTGAGGGGACACTAATTAATCAGCCCCAGCATTTT. Its translation: CAWSEGTLINQPQHF. The full variable domain, with the rest looked up from reference TRBV30 and TRBJ1-5, is SQTIHQWPATLVQPVGSPLSLECTVEGTSNPNLYWYRQAAGRGLQLLFYSVGIGQISSEVPQNLSASRPQDRQFILSSKKLLLSDSGFYLCAWSEGTLINQPQHFGDGTRLSIL.

A note on this clonotype: A much larger clone lies a single base off, so this may be a read error. V and J are TRBV5-6 and TRBJ2-7; TRBD2 matches 8 bases. V lost 2 bases, J lost 3 bases, and 16 bases stayed unmatched. This CDR3 is built from 18 residues. Per germline, CDR1 SGHDT and CDR2 YYEEEE. This CDR3 is CASSFGVAGGTKNYEQYF. CDR3 bases: TGTGCCAGCAGCTTCGGGGTGGCGGGAGGAACCAAAAACTACGAGCAGTACTTC.

The CDR3 nucleotides are TGTGCCAGCAGCTGGACTATCCAGACCCAGTTCTTC. As protein: CASSWTIQTQFF. The V call is TRBV28, the J call TRBJ2-1, with D possibly TRBD2 on 6 matching bases. In germline, CDR1 is MDHEN, CDR2 SYDVKM. The CDR3 loop spans 12 amino acids. V was cut by 6 bases and J by 13 bases, with 16 bases left in between.

The rearrangement links TRBV11-2 to TRBJ2-5; 9 nucleotides match TRBD2. Germline V gene sequence: CDR1 SGHAT, CDR2 FQNNGV. The CDR3 spans 16 residues. V trimming: 9 bases; J trimming: 5 bases; junction bases outside the gene matches: 16. The CDR3 DNA is TGTGCCAGTAACTTATATGCTAGCGGGAAGGAGGAGACCCAGTACTTC. Translated, it gives CASNLYASGKEETQYF.

In the case of this clonotype: One end of the junction is discordant with germline, which a read error may explain. The rearrangement links TRBV11-1 to TRBJ2-7, with TRBD1 identical over 12 bases. Germline V lookup: CDR1 SGHAT, CDR2 FQDESV (reference sequence). The CDR3 length is 15 residues. CDR3 sequence: CTSSPGTGGNYEQHF. DNA for the CDR3: TGTACCAGCAGCCCCGGGACAGGGGGCAACTACGAGCAGCATTTC.

Note on this clonotype: This may come from a read error, since a much larger clone is one base off. The chain couples TRBV4-2 to TRBJ2-1; 9 bases map to TRBD2. This CDR3 contains 16 residues. Germline CDR1 reads LGHNA; CDR2 reads YNFKEQ. V was pared by 1 base and J by 8 bases, with 9 bases of the junction left unmatched. The CDR3 protein is CASSQVSGSKYHEQFF. The CDR3 region has the DNA TGTGCCAGCAGCCAAGTTAGCGGGAGTAAATACCATGAGCAGTTCTTC.

A few counts support this clonotype. This chain joins TRBV30 and TRBJ2-3; perhaps TRBD2 as D (6 bases). The germline V gene has CDR1 GTSNPN and CDR2 SVGIG (reference sequence). V was cut by 6 bases and J by 1 base, with 17 bases left in between. CDR3 length equals 15 residues. This chain's CDR3 is CACPAVEGGTDTQYF. CDR3 nucleotides: TGTGCCTGTCCGGCGGTGGAGGGCGGCACAGATACGCAGTATTTT. Full variable domain (missing parts from reference TRBV30 and TRBJ2-3): SQTIHQWPATLVQPVGSPLSLECTVEGTSNPNLYWYRQAAGRGLQLLFYSVGIGQISSEVPQNLSASRPQDRQFILSSKKLLLSDSGFYLCACPAVEGGTDTQYFGPGTRLTVL.